Included here is one T cell receptor (beta chain) sequence, with context. The data were obtained in a study of CD8 T cells in Susac syndrome. Reverse transcription of roughly 0.45 to 1 ug RNA used random hexamers. TCRdb redid the calling of the immunoSEQ multiplex PCR reads with MiXCR, one entry per CDR3 protein. Seen here are under 200,000 distinct CDR3 sequences, 93% observed once, and the top ten hold around 0.1%. Isolation of CD8+ and CD4+ T cells was performed negatively, whereas enrichment of TEMRA cells was done by FACS. The germline gives CDR1 LGHDT, CDR2 YNNKEL (reference sequence). The V segment lost 6 bases and the J segment 4 bases; nucleotides outside the gene matches: 6. The CDR3 has 15 amino acids.

The receptor comes from a human donor in good health. The gene calls are TRBV3-1 and TRBJ1-6; 7 positions match TRBD1. Input material: CD4+ T cells from PBMCs. The CDR3 nucleotides are TGTGCCAGCAGGCGAACAGGGGAGTATAATTCACCCCTCCACTTT. Translation: CASRRTGEYNSPLHF.